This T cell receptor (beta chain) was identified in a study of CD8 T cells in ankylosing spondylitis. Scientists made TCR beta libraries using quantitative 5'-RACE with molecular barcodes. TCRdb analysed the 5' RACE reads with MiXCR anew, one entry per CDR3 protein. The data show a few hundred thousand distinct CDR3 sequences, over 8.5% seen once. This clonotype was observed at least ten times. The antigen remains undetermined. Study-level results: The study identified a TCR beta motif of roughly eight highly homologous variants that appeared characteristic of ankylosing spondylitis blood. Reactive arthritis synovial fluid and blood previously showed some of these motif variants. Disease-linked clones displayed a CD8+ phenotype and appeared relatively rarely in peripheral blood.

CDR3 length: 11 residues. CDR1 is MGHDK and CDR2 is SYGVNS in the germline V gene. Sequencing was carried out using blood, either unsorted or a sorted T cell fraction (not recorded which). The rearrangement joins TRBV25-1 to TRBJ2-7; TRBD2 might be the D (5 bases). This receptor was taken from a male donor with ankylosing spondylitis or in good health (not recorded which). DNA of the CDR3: TGTGGAAGCGGTTCAGGCTACGAGCAGTACTTC. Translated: CGSGSGYEQYF.